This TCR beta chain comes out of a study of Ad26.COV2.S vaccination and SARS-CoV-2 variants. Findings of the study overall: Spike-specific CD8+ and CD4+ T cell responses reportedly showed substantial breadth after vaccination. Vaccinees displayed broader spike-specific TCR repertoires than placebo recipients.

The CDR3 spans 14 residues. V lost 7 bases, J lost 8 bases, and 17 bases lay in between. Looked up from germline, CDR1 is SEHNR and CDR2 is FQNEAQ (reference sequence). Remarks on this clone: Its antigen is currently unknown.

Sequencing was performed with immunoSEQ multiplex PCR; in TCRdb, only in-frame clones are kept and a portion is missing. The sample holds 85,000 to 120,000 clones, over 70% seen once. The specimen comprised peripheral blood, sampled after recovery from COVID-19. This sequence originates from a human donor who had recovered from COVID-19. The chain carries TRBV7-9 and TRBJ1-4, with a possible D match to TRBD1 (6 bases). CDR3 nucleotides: TGTGCCAGCACCCCCGGGGGCCGAGAAGAAAAACTGTTTTTT. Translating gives CASTPGGREEKLFF.